A single sample gave rise to the 7 T cell receptor beta chains below, sequenced in a study of blood T cell repertoires in COVID-19. Profiling relied on immunoSEQ multiplex PCR, and the TCRdb table lists in-frame clones only, not all of them. Here the sample spans about 220,000 clones, 70% to 90% being singletons. The sequenced sample was peripheral blood. The receptor set was obtained from a man aged 45 to 65 who had recovered from COVID-19.

This clone was detected only a few times. The rearrangement links TRBV12-5 to TRBJ2-3; 9 bases fit TRBD2. CDR1 is LGHNT, CDR2 FRNRAP, per germline. The CDR3 has 16 residues. J was trimmed by 0 bases and V by 4 bases; bases with no gene match: 5. The CDR3 is CASGYGLAGSTDTQYF. The CDR3 bases are TGTGCTAGTGGTTATGGGCTAGCGGGGAGCACAGATACGCAGTATTTT. Drawing the rest from reference TRBV12-5 and TRBJ2-3, the complete variable domain is DARVTQTPRHKVTEMGQEVTMRCQPILGHNTVFWYRQTMMQGLELLAYFRNRAPLDDSGMPKDRFSAEMPDATLATLKIQPSEPRDSAVYFCASGYGLAGSTDTQYFGPGTRLTVL.

J is TRBJ2-3 and V is TRBV3-1 (or the pseudogene TRBV3-2), with TRBD1 identical over 8 bases. CDR3 length: 15 residues. CDR1 and CDR2 (germline): LGHDT, YNNKEL (reference sequence). After removal of 6 bases from V and 0 bases from J, the junction contained 5 bases not matched to a gene. In DNA, the CDR3 is TGTGCCAGCAGTCCCAGGACAGGGAGCACAGATACGCAGTATTTT. It yields the protein CASSPRTGSTDTQYF.

The chain carries TRBV3-1 (or the pseudogene TRBV3-2) and TRBJ2-7; D is possibly TRBD2 (6 bases). The germline CDR1 and CDR2 sequences are LGHDT and YNNKEL (reference sequence). This CDR3 has 13 amino acids. Trimming took 5 bases from V and 1 from J, leaving 9 bases between them. The chain's CDR3 is CASSFGTSYEQYF. For the CDR3, the DNA is TGTGCCAGCAGCTTCGGGACTTCCTACGAGCAGTACTTC.

V usage is TRBV27 and J usage is TRBJ2-7; D might be TRBD1 (6 bases). The CDR3 totals 15 residues. Germline V lookup: CDR1 MNHEY, CDR2 SMNVEV (reference sequence). The V end was cut by 5 bases, the J end by 2 bases, with 16 bases between. The CDR3 here is CASSVRGGFAYEQYF. Written as DNA, the CDR3 is TGTGCCAGCAGTGTAAGAGGGGGTTTCGCCTACGAGCAGTACTTC.

This clone was picked up one time. The chain joins TRBV6-5 to TRBJ1-3; no reliable D call. V shed 0 bases and J shed 0 bases, with 6 bases lying between them. Per the germline V gene, CDR1 is MNHEY and CDR2 is SVGAGI. The CDR3 runs 15 residues. The CDR3 spells CASSYSPISGNTIYF. CDR3 in DNA: TGTGCCAGCAGTTACTCCCCTATCTCTGGAAACACCATATATTTT.

This chain links TRBV7-8 with TRBJ2-7; 9 positions match TRBD2. CDR1 is SGHVS and CDR2 is FQNEAQ in the germline V gene. V lost 3 bases and J lost 4; bases outside the gene matches: 7. CDR3 length equals 15 residues. The CDR3 reads CASSFYSGSSYEQYF. In nucleotides, the CDR3 is TGTGCCAGCAGCTTTTATAGCGGGAGCAGTTACGAGCAGTACTTC.

As regards this clone: The junction differs from germline at one of its ends, possibly a read error. The same CDR3 is also encoded by other DNA sequences in this sample. V and J are TRBV10-3 and TRBJ1-6; D gene uncertain. This CDR3 has 12 residues. Germline loops: CDR1 ENHRY, CDR2 SYGVKD. As DNA, the CDR3 is TGCGCCCCCCTTTTTCCCAATTCACCCCTCCACTTT. Its protein product is CAPLFPNSPLHF.